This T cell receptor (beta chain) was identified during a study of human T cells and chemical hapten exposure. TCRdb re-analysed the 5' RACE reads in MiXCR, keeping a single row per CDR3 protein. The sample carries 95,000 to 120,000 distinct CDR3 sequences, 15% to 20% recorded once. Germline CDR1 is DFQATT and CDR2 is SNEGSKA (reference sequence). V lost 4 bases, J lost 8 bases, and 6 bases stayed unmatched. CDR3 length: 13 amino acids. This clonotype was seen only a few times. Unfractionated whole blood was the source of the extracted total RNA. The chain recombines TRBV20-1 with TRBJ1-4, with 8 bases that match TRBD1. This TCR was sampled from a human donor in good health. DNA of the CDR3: TGCAGTGCTATTACAGGGGGTATAGAAAAACTGTTTTTT. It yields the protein CSAITGGIEKLFF.